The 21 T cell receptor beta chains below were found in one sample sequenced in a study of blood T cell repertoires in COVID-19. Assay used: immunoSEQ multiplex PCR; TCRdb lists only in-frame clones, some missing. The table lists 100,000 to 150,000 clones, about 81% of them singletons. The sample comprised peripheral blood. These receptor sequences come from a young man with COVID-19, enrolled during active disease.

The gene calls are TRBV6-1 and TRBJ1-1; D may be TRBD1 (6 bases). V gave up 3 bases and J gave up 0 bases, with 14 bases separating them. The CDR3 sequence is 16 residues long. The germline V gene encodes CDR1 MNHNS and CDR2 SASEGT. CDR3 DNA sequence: TGTGCCAGCAGTGAGGCAGGGGATAGGGTGAACACTGAAGCTTTCTTT. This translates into CASSEAGDRVNTEAFF.

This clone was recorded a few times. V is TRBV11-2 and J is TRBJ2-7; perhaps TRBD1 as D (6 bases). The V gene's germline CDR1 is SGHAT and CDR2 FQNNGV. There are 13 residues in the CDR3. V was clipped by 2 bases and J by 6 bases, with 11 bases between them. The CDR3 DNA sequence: TGTGCCAGCAGCTTAAACACAGGGCGCGAGCAGTACTTC. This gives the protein CASSLNTGREQYF.

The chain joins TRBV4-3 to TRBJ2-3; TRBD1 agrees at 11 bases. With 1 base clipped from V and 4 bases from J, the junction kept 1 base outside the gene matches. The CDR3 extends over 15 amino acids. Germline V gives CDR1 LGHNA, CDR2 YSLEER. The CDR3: CASSQGTGGPDTQYF. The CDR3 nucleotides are TGCGCCAGCAGCCAAGGGACAGGGGGCCCAGATACGCAGTATTTT.

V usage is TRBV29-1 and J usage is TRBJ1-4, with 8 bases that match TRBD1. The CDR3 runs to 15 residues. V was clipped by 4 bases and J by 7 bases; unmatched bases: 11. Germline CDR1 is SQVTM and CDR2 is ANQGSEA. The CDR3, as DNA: TGCAGCGTTGCCGGGGAGGGGCAGGGGGCTGAAAAACTGTTTTTT. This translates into CSVAGEGQGAEKLFF.

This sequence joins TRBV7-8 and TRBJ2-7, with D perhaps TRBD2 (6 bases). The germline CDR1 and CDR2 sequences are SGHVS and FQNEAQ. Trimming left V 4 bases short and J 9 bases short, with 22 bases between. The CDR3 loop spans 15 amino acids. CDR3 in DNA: TGTGCCAGCAGCTCGGACCCGACAAGCCCCGGGGGGCAGTACTTC. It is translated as CASSSDPTSPGGQYF.

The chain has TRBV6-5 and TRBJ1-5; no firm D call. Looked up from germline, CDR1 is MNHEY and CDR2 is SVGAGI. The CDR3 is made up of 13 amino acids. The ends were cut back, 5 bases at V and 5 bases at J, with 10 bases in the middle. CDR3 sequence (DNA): TGTGCCAGCAGTACTACAACCGATCAGCCCCAGCATTTT. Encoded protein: CASSTTTDQPQHF.

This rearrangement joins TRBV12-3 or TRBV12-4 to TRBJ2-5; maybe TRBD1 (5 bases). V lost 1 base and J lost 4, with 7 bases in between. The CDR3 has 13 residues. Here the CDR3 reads CASSLGQGETQYF. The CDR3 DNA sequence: TGTGCCAGCAGTTTAGGGCAGGGAGAGACCCAGTACTTC.

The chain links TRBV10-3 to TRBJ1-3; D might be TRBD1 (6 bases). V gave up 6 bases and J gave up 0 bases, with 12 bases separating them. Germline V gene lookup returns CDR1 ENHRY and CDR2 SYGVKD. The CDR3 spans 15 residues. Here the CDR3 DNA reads TGTGCCATCAGCGGGGGGGCCTACTCTGGAAACACCATATATTTT. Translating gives CAISGGAYSGNTIYF.

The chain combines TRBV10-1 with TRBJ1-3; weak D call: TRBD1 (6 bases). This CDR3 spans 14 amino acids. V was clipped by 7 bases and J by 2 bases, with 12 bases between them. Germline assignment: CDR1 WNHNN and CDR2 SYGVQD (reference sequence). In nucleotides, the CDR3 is TGCGCCAGCACCTCAGGGGAACCTGGAAACACCATATATTTT. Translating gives CASTSGEPGNTIYF.

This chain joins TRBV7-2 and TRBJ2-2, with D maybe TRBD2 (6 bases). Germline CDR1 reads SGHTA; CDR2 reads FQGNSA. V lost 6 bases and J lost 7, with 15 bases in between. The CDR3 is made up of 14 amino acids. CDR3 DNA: TGTGCCAGCAGTTCTACCCTAGCGATCGGGGAGCTGTTTTTT. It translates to CASSSTLAIGELFF.

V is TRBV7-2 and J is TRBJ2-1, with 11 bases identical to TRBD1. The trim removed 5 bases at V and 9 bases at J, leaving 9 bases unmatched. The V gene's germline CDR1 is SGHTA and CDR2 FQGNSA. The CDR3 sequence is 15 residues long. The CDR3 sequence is CASSTGTGGLSEQFF. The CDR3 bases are TGTGCCAGCAGCACCGGGACAGGGGGATTATCTGAGCAGTTCTTC.

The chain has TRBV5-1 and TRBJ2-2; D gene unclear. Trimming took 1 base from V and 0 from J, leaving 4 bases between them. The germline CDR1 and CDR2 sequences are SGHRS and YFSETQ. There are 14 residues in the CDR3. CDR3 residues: CASSLLSNTGELFF. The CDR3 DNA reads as TGCGCCAGCAGCTTGCTCTCGAACACCGGGGAGCTGTTTTTT.

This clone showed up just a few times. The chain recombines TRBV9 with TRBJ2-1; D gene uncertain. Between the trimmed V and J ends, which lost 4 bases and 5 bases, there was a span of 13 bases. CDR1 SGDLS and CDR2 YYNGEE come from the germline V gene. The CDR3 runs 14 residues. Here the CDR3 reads CASSPERSHNEQFF. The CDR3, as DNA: TGTGCCAGCAGCCCAGAGAGGAGCCACAATGAGCAGTTCTTC.

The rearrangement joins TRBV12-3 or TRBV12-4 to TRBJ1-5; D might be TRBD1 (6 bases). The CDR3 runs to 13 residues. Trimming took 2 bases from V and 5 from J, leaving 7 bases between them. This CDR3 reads CASSLTGHQPQHF. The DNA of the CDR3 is TGTGCCAGCAGTTTAACAGGGCATCAGCCCCAGCATTTT.

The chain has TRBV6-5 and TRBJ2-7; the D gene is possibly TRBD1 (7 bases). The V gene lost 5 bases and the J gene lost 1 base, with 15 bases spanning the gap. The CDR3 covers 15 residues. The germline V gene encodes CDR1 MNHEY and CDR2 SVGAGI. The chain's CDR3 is CASSHQGGVSYEQYF. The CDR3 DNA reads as TGTGCCAGCAGTCATCAGGGGGGAGTTTCCTACGAGCAGTACTTC.

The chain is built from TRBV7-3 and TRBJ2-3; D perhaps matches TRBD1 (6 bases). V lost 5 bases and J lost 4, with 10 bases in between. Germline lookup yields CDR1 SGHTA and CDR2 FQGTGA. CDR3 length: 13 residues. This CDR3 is CASSPGAPDTQYF. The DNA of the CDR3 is TGTGCCAGCAGCCCAGGGGCCCCAGATACGCAGTATTTT. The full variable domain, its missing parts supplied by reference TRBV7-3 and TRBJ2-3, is GAGVSQTPSNKVTEKGKYVELRCDPISGHTALYWYRQSLGQGPEFLIYFQGTGAADDSGLPNDRFFAVRPEGSVSTLKIQRTERGDSAVYLCASSPGAPDTQYFGPGTRLTVL.

The CDR3 DNA reads TGTGCCAGCAGTCCGCTAAGTTTTTTGACTAGCGGGACACAGTTCTTC. The encoded protein is CASSPLSFLTSGTQFF. The rearrangement uses TRBV27 and TRBJ2-1, with 11 bases identical to TRBD2. CDR1 and CDR2 (germline): MNHEY, SMNVEV (reference sequence). Trimming removed 5 bases from V and 13 bases from J; junction bases left unmatched: 16. CDR3 length: 16 amino acids.

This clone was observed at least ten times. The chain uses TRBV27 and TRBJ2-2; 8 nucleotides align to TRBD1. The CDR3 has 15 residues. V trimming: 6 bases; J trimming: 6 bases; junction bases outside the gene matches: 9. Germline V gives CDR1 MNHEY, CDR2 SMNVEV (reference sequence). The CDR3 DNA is TGTGCCAGCAGACGACAGGGGAGTTGGGCCGGGGAGCTGTTTTTT. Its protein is CASRRQGSWAGELFF.

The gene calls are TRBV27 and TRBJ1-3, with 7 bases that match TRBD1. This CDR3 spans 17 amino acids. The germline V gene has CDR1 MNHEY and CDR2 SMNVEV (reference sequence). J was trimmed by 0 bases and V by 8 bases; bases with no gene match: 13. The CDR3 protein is CASRDITGTDSGNTIYF. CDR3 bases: TGTGCCAGCCGGGATATCACCGGGACAGACTCTGGAAACACCATATATTTT.

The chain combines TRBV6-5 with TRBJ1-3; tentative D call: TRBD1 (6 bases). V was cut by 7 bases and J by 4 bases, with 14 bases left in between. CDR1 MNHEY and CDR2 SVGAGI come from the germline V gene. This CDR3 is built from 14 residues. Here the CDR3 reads CASTAGAEGNTIYF. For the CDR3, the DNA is TGTGCCAGCACGGCGGGGGCGGAAGGAAACACCATATATTTT.

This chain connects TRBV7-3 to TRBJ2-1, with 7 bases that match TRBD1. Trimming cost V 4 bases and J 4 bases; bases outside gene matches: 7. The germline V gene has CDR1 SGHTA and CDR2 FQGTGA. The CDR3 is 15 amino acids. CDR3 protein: CASSWEGGGYNEQFF. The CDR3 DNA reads TGTGCCAGCAGCTGGGAAGGGGGCGGGTACAATGAGCAGTTCTTC.